This passage covers 12 T cell receptor beta chains from one sample sequenced in a study of CD8+ T cells in alopecia areata. Researchers sorted pooled cutaneous lymph node cells on the basis of CD4, CD8alpha, NKG2D, NKG2ACE and other markers. Investigators isolated RNA and reverse transcribed it into cDNA to act as the sequencing template. Method: immunoSEQ multiplex PCR; TCRdb's copy keeps in-frame clones and lacks some. The data show 15,000 to 20,000 clones, with none appearing a single time. Sequences were obtained from CD8+ T cells sorted from a lymph node. The receptors derive from a C3H/HeJ mouse with alopecia areata. These mice share the MHC haplotype H2-k.

In its sample, this clone was seen many times. Each gene name is a mouse one. The DNA ends 4 residues before the CDR3 does, and the rest of the CDR3 is filled in from the germline J gene. The chain has TRBV13-3 and TRBJ2-1; perhaps TRBD2 as D (6 bases). The CDR3 extends over 13 amino acids. Per the germline V gene, CDR1 is NNHDY and CDR2 is SYVADS. Deletions cut 4 bases from V and 3 bases from J, with 8 bases between. The DNA read from the CDR3 is TGTGCCAGCAGTTTTGGGGGCTATGCT. Its protein product is CASSFGGYA. The full CDR3 is CASSFGGYAEQFF.

This clone was detected a few times. Gene names are the mouse ones. The sequenced fragment ends 4 residues before the CDR3 boundary, so the rest is inferred from the germline J gene. The V and J genes are TRBV19 and TRBJ2-7; possibly TRBD2 for D (6 bases). The CDR3 covers 15 residues. Germline lookup yields CDR1 FNHDT and CDR2 SITEND (reference sequence). Trimming shortened V by 0 bases and J by 2 bases, and 12 bases separated the two germline ends. The covered CDR3 bases are TGTGCCAGCAGTATAGGAGGCTGGGGTGCCTAT. Its protein product is CASSIGGWGAY. The entire CDR3 protein reads CASSIGGWGAYEQYF. The full variable domain, with the rest looked up from reference TRBV19 and TRBJ2-7, is GGIITQTPKFLIGQEGQKLTLKCQQNFNHDTMYWYRQDSGKGLRLIYYSITENDLQKGDLSEGYDASREKKSSFSLTVTSAQKNEMAVFLCASSIGGWGAYEQYFGPGTRLTVL.

Regarding this clone: Gene names follow the mouse nomenclature. Read coverage stops 4 residues before the CDR3 terminus; the germline J gene supplies the remainder. This rearrangement joins TRBV19 to TRBJ2-3; possible D gene TRBD1, 5 bases. Germline CDR1 FNHDT, CDR2 SITEND (reference sequence). The CDR3 has 14 amino acids. Trimming took 5 bases from V and 0 from J, leaving 10 bases between them. The CDR3 region is CASSPDNSAETLYF. The DNA read from the CDR3 is TGTGCCAGCAGCCCGGACAATAGTGCAGAA.

Remarks on this clone: Gene and germline names: mouse. The read comes to an end 4 residues before the CDR3 does, leaving the germline J gene to fill in the end. This chain joins TRBV19 and TRBJ2-7; 8 bases agree with TRBD2. Looked up from germline, CDR1 is FNHDT and CDR2 is SITEND (reference sequence). The CDR3 loop spans 13 amino acids. Partial CDR3 DNA: TGTGCCAGCAGTATAGGCTGGGGGGAT. As protein: CASSIGWGD. The entire CDR3 is CASSIGWGDEQYF.

This clone appeared many times. Gene names and germline match the mouse. Read data end 4 residues before the CDR3 end; the end is taken from the germline J gene. The chain couples TRBV31 to TRBJ2-3, with TRBD1 matching 7 bases. CDR1 and CDR2 (germline): GKSSPN, SITVG. J was trimmed by 0 bases and V by 8 bases; bases with no gene match: 2. CDR3 length: 12 amino acids. CDR3 bases read: TGTGCCGGGACAGCTAGTGCAGAA. Translated, it gives CAGTASAE. The entire CDR3 reads CAGTASAETLYF.

This clone was seen ten or more times. The listed genes are named as in mouse. The read finishes 4 residues shy of the CDR3 end, and the germline J gene is used to complete it. This chain connects TRBV13-3 to TRBJ2-2; 10 nucleotides line up with TRBD2. The ends lost 2 bases at V and 2 bases at J; junction bases unmatched: 0. The CDR3 covers 15 residues. Germline V gives CDR1 NNHDY, CDR2 SYVADS. The CDR3 DNA, read in part, is TGTGCCAGCAGTGACTGGGGGGGCAACACCGGG. Its translation is CASSDWGGNTG. The entire CDR3 protein reads CASSDWGGNTGQLYF. The full variable domain, with the rest looked up from reference TRBV13-3 and TRBJ2-2, is EAAVTQSPRSKVAVTGGKVTLSCHQTNNHDYMYWYRQDTGHGLRLIHYSYVADSTEKGDIPDGYKASRPSQENFSLILELASLSQTAVYFCASSDWGGNTGQLYFGEGSKLTVL.

In this sample, this clone turned up many times. Gene names and germline refer to mouse. Sequencing ends 4 residues short of the CDR3 end; the germline J gene provides the rest. V gene TRBV1 combines with J gene TRBJ2-1; D is perhaps TRBD2 (5 bases). Germline-derived CDR1 and CDR2 are NSQYPW and LRSPGD (reference sequence). The CDR3 has 16 residues. With 0 bases removed from V and 3 bases from J, the gap between germline ends came to 12 bases. The chain's CDR3 is CTCSADLAGRYAEQFF. The sequenced CDR3 bases are TGCACCTGCAGTGCAGATCTCGCTGGGCGCTATGCT.

This clone came up a few times. The genes and germline here are from mouse. The read ends 4 residues before the CDR3 terminus; that terminus is restored from the germline J gene. This chain connects TRBV14 to TRBJ2-7; weak D call: TRBD1 (6 bases). Trimming left V 5 bases short and J 2 bases short, with 8 bases between. Germline values: CDR1 SGHDT, CDR2 FRDEAV. The CDR3 extends over 12 amino acids. CDR3 amino acids: CASSRDTYEQYF. The CDR3 bases that were read are TGTGCCAGCAGCCGGGACACCTAT.

Only a few counts were recorded for this clone. All gene names here are mouse names. The CDR3 end lies 4 residues beyond the end of the read and is filled in from the germline J gene. The chain recombines TRBV16 with TRBJ2-1; 14 positions match TRBD2. The CDR3 spans 15 residues. Germline CDR1 reads SGHSA; CDR2 reads FRNQAP. Partial CDR3 DNA: TGTGCAAGCAGCTTTGGGACTGGGGGGGCGCCT. It codes for CASSFGTGGAP. The whole CDR3 reads CASSFGTGGAPEQFF.

On this clone: The listed TCRdb protein conflicts with the DNA translation at residue 12, and the protein shown is translated directly from the DNA. Gene names denote mouse genes. Sequencing ends 3 residues short of the CDR3 end; the germline J gene provides the rest. The chain uses TRBV1 and TRBJ1-6; 9 bases are a match to TRBD1. TRBJ1-6 is given ORF status, its function remaining uncertain. V lost 3 bases, J lost 4 bases, and 1 base stayed unmatched. Germline loops: CDR1 NSQYPW, CDR2 LRSPGD (reference sequence). This CDR3 is built from 15 residues. CDR3 protein: CTCSAGTGYNSPLYF. The sequenced part of the CDR3 DNA is TGCACCTGCAGTGCCGGGACAGGGTATAATTCGCCC.

A few counts support this clone. The gene symbols are mouse symbols. With the read ending 4 residues before the CDR3 end, the germline J gene is used to fill in that end. The chain has TRBV1 and TRBJ2-4, with TRBD1 matching 8 bases. With V trimmed by 6 bases and J by 3 bases, 5 bases remained unmatched. The germline V gene encodes CDR1 NSQYPW and CDR2 LRSPGD (reference sequence). CDR3 size: 14 residues. The CDR3 here is CTCRKSGGQNTLYF. The part of the CDR3 DNA that was read is TGCACCTGCAGGAAATCAGGGGGCCAAAAC.

This clone was picked up a small number of times. Gene labels here are mouse ones. The read finishes 4 residues shy of the CDR3 end, and the germline J gene is used to complete it. This chain connects TRBV13-2 to TRBJ2-3, with D possibly TRBD1 on 5 matching bases. The ends were cut back, 5 bases at V and 2 bases at J, with 9 bases in the middle. This CDR3 has 13 residues. The germline V gene has CDR1 NNHNN and CDR2 SYGAGS (reference sequence). CDR3 protein: CASGGGVAETLYF. The sequenced part of the CDR3 DNA is TGTGCCAGCGGGGGAGGGGTTGCAGAA.